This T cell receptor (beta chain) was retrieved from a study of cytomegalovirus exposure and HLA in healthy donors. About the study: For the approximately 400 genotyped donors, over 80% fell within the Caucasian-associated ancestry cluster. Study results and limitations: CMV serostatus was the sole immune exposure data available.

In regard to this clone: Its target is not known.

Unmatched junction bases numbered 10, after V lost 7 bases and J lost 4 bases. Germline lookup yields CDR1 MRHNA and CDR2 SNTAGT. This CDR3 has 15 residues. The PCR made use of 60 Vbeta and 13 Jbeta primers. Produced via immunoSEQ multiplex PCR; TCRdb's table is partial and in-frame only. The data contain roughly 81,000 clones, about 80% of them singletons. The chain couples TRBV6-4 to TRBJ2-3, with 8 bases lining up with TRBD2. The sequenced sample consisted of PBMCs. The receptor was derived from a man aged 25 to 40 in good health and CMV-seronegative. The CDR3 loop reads CASTLRAGVADTQYF. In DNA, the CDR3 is TGTGCCAGCACCCTTAGAGCGGGAGTGGCAGATACGCAGTATTTT.